The clone carrying this TCR beta chain has only a few counts. The antigen remains undetermined. These data come from a study of Tregs in tolerant kidney transplant recipients. Broader study findings: In tolerant patients, donor-specific Tregs outgrew total Tregs, suggesting antigen-driven expansion. For some patients, primers changed over time, blocking nucleotide-level comparison.

Only in-frame clones appear in the TCRdb table, and some are missing; sequencing was by immunoSEQ multiplex PCR. The sample has around 63,000 clones; 75% to 90% are singletons. This clonotype originated in a human donor who received a combined kidney and bone marrow transplant. The sequenced sample was Tregs from blood, obtained before the transplant.

The CDR3 protein is CASRPVGRGREQYF. The CDR3 nucleotides are TGTGCCAGCAGGCCGGTGGGCAGGGGGAGGGAGCAGTACTTC. The chain joins TRBV11-2 to TRBJ2-7; weak D call: TRBD1 (7 bases). Germline CDR1 is SGHAT and CDR2 is FQNNGV. The V end was cut by 6 bases, the J end by 7 bases, with 19 bases between. This CDR3 comprises 14 residues.